These 12 T cell receptor beta chains were sequenced from one sample in a study of identical twins. TCRdb re-analysed the 5' RACE reads in MiXCR, keeping a single row per CDR3 protein. The sample contains some 250,000 distinct CDR3 sequences, 5.5% to 7.5% of which appear only once. The data also belong to a second study, concerning T cells expressing NK-cell markers.

The source material was CD8+ T cells sorted from blood. The receptors come from a woman aged 18-29 years in good health.

This clonotype was seen many times. This chain joins TRBV7-9 and TRBJ2-3, with D uncertain. The CDR3 runs to 16 residues. Trimming took off 5 bases at V and 0 bases at J, with 15 bases between the two ends. The germline gives CDR1 SEHNR, CDR2 FQNEAQ (reference sequence). CDR3 in DNA: TGTGCCAGCAGCCAAAATCAGGATACTAGCACAGATACGCAGTATTTT. This sequence encodes CASSQNQDTSTDTQYF.

V gene TRBV20-1 combines with J gene TRBJ2-7, with D perhaps TRBD2 (6 bases). This CDR3 has 15 amino acids. Germline assignment: CDR1 DFQATT and CDR2 SNEGSKA (reference sequence). The V and J ends lost 1 base and 3 bases respectively, with 16 bases between them. In DNA form, the CDR3 reads TGCAGTGCTAGAGGCTCCGAGAGGCGGGACTACGAGCAGTACTTC. It translates to CSARGSERRDYEQYF.

This chain connects TRBV5-1 to TRBJ1-4; 8 nucleotides line up with TRBD1. V was pared by 5 bases and J by 4 bases, with 7 bases of the junction left unmatched. Germline V gene lookup returns CDR1 SGHRS and CDR2 YFSETQ. The CDR3 length is 15 residues. CDR3 sequence reads: CASSTEDRDNEKLFF. The CDR3 nucleotides are TGCGCCAGCAGTACCGAGGACAGGGATAATGAAAAACTGTTTTTT.

This clonotype was found many times. The rearrangement uses TRBV4-2 and TRBJ2-7; 10 nucleotides match TRBD1. Per germline, CDR1 LGHNA and CDR2 YNFKEQ. The CDR3 loop spans 15 amino acids. Losses at the gene ends were 4 bases for V and 2 bases for J; bases not matched to a gene: 5. The CDR3 coding sequence is TGTGCCAGCAGCCTATCGGGACAGGGGCCCTACGAGCAGTACTTC. Encoded protein: CASSLSGQGPYEQYF.

There are a few counts of this clonotype. V usage is TRBV14 and J usage is TRBJ2-5; no clear D gene. Trimming took 1 base from V and 5 from J, leaving 8 bases between them. Germline V CDR1 and CDR2: SGHDN, FVKESK. This CDR3 contains 13 residues. DNA for the CDR3: TGTGCCAGCAGCCAAGTAGGAATCGAGACCCAGTACTTC. Amino acids: CASSQVGIETQYF.

This clonotype was counted ten times or more. The chain has TRBV7-9 and TRBJ2-3; D unresolved. Looked up from germline, CDR1 is SEHNR and CDR2 is FQNEAQ (reference sequence). The CDR3 extends over 14 amino acids. Trimming took 1 base from V and 3 from J, leaving 8 bases between them. The CDR3 loop reads CASSLDGITDTQYF. The CDR3 region has the DNA TGTGCCAGCAGCTTAGATGGGATTACAGATACGCAGTATTTT. The complete variable domain, with remaining parts taken from reference TRBV7-9 and TRBJ2-3, reads DTGVSQNPRHKITKRGQNVTFRCDPISEHNRLYWYRQTLGQGPEFLTYFQNEAQLEKSRLLSDRFSAERPKGSFSTLEIQRTEQGDSAMYLCASSLDGITDTQYFGPGTRLTVL.

This clonotype was observed many times. The V gene is TRBV15, the J gene TRBJ1-1, with unresolved D. Germline V gene data show CDR1 as LNHNV and CDR2 as YYDKDF (reference sequence). CDR3 size: 11 residues. The germline V and J ends were trimmed by 1 base and 7 bases, with 4 bases remaining between them. In DNA form, the CDR3 reads TGTGCCACCAGCAGAGCGGGTGAAGCTTTCTTT. Amino acids: CATSRAGEAFF.

The table lists this clonotype with a few counts. The genes are TRBV6-5 and TRBJ1-1; D gene ambiguous. Germline assignment: CDR1 MNHEY and CDR2 SVGAGI. CDR3 size: 13 residues. V was clipped by 2 bases and J by 4 bases, with 8 bases between them. CDR3 DNA sequence: TGTGCCAGCAGTTACGGGGTGGGCACTGAAGCTTTCTTT. It specifies CASSYGVGTEAFF.

Only a few counts were recorded for this clonotype. The rearrangement links TRBV5-1 to TRBJ2-7; TRBD2 agrees at 10 bases. V shed 6 bases, J shed 2 bases, and the junction held 11 bases outside the gene matches. Germline V gene data show CDR1 as SGHRS and CDR2 as YFSETQ. The CDR3 contains 16 residues. Here the CDR3 reads CASKRSSGRGTYEQYF. The CDR3 DNA follows: TGCGCCAGCAAGCGGTCTAGCGGGAGAGGAACCTACGAGCAGTACTTC.

The rearrangement joins TRBV4-2 to TRBJ2-4, with 8 bases fitting TRBD1. This CDR3 is built from 15 residues. V lost 0 bases to trimming and J lost 4 bases; unmatched junction nucleotides: 2. Germline lookup yields CDR1 LGHNA and CDR2 YNFKEQ. The DNA of the CDR3 is TGTGCCAGCAGCCAAGAGGGACAGGTGAAAAACATTCAGTACTTC. Translating gives CASSQEGQVKNIQYF.

This clonotype was detected many times. V gene TRBV7-9 combines with J gene TRBJ2-7; 7 bases are a match to TRBD1. Germline CDR1 SEHNR, CDR2 FQNEAQ (reference sequence). The V segment lost 5 bases and the J segment 6 bases; nucleotides outside the gene matches: 13. This CDR3 comprises 15 residues. Here the CDR3 reads CASSLSLRGLIEQYF. The CDR3 bases are TGTGCCAGCAGCCTAAGCCTTAGGGGGCTGATCGAGCAGTACTTC. Looking up the rest from reference TRBV7-9 and TRBJ2-7 gives the full variable domain: DTGVSQNPRHKITKRGQNVTFRCDPISEHNRLYWYRQTLGQGPEFLTYFQNEAQLEKSRLLSDRFSAERPKGSFSTLEIQRTEQGDSAMYLCASSLSLRGLIEQYFGPGTRLTVT.

Many counts were recorded for this clonotype. The chain's CDR3 is CASRTGTEAFF. DNA for the CDR3: TGTGCCAGCAGGACGGGGACTGAAGCTTTCTTT. The V and J genes are TRBV12-3 or TRBV12-4 and TRBJ1-1; D remains ambiguous. The V end lost 6 bases, the J end lost 5 bases, and 7 bases lay between the germline ends. The CDR3 consists of 11 residues.